This TCR beta chain is from a study of blood T cell repertoires in COVID-19. This clone was detected only once. V dropped 1 base and J dropped 4 bases, with 8 bases sitting between them. Per the germline V gene, CDR1 is MGHRA and CDR2 is YSYEKL. This CDR3 contains 15 residues. Assay used: immunoSEQ multiplex PCR; TCRdb lists only in-frame clones, some missing. The sample has 90,000 or so clones, over 80% seen once. The origin of this receptor is a man older than 75 with acute or convalescent COVID-19. The chain is built from TRBV4-1 and TRBJ2-6, with D possibly matching TRBD2 (5 bases). The sequencing sample was made of peripheral blood. CDR3: CASSQVPGGANVLTF. In DNA, the CDR3 is TGCGCCAGCAGCCAAGTCCCGGGGGGGGCCAACGTCCTGACTTTC.